The 9 T cell receptor beta chains reported below all come from one sample, sequenced in a study of T cells in localized non-small cell lung cancer (dated by TCRdb to the early 2020s). Receptors were amplified or captured by the immunoSEQ multiplex PCR assay. TCRdb re-hosts the immuneACCESS table, in-frame sequences only. Its copies lack some clones; in the studies checked, an unresolved V gene accounts for under half of them, and the cause for the rest is not known. This sample lists tens of thousands of clones; approximately 81% were detected once. The ten top clones hold roughly 18% of the sample. The specimen was peripheral blood mononuclear cells, collected before any cancer treatment. The source is a man between 40 and 75 years old with stage III lung adenocarcinoma.

This clone was observed at least ten times. The CDR3 nucleotides are TGTGCCAGTAACCCCACTGACAACTACTATGGCTACACCTTC. Translating gives CASNPTDNYYGYTF. The J gene is TRBJ1-2, the V gene TRBV19, with unresolved D. V was pared by 7 bases and J by 3 bases, with 15 bases between. The CDR3 extends over 14 amino acids. Germline V gene data show CDR1 as LNHDA and CDR2 as SQIVND (reference sequence). The full variable domain, completed using reference TRBV19 and TRBJ1-2, is DGGITQSPKYLFRKEGQNVTLSCEQNLNHDAMYWYRQDPGQGLRLIYYSQIVNDFQKGDIAEGYSVSREKKESFPLTVTSAQKNPTAFYLCASNPTDNYYGYTFGSGTRLTVV.

This sequence joins TRBV27 and TRBJ2-1, with D possibly being TRBD1 or TRBD2 (6 bases each). Germline V gives CDR1 MNHEY, CDR2 SMNVEV (reference sequence). The CDR3 consists of 15 residues. With 4 bases removed from V and 0 bases from J, the gap between germline ends came to 10 bases. CDR3 amino acids: CASSSGASSYNEQFF. The CDR3 DNA follows: TGTGCCAGCAGTTCGGGGGCTAGCTCCTACAATGAGCAGTTCTTC.

The rearrangement uses TRBV4-1 and TRBJ2-2; tentative D call: TRBD2 (6 bases). The CDR3 contains 17 residues. The V end lost 3 bases, the J end lost 3 bases, and 17 bases lay between the germline ends. Germline V gene lookup returns CDR1 MGHRA and CDR2 YSYEKL. The CDR3 protein is CASSQTLSGTYTGELFF. The CDR3 DNA follows: TGCGCCAGCAGCCAGACGCTTAGCGGAACCTACACCGGGGAGCTGTTTTTT.

This clone was seen more than once but under ten times. Other DNA sequences of this sample code for an identical CDR3. CDR3 residues: CASSLGDRETQYF. CDR3 nucleotide sequence: TGTGCCAGCAGCTTGGGGGATAGGGAGACCCAGTACTTC. This chain links TRBV5-4 with TRBJ2-5, with no clear D. The V gene lost 0 bases and the J gene lost 5 bases, with 8 bases spanning the gap. CDR1 and CDR2 from the germline V gene are SGHNT and YYREEE (reference sequence). CDR3 size: 13 residues. Using reference TRBV5-4 and TRBJ2-5 for the parts outside the CDR3, the full variable domain is ETGVTQSPTHLIKTRGQQVTLRCSSQSGHNTVSWYQQALGQGPQFIFQYYREEENGRGNFPPRFSGLQFPNYSSELNVNALELDDSALYLCASSLGDRETQYFGPGTRLLVL.

CDR3 protein: CASRCPGQVYEQYF. CDR3 DNA: TGTGCCAGCAGGTGTCCGGGACAGGTCTACGAGCAGTACTTC. This rearrangement joins TRBV6-4 to TRBJ2-7, with TRBD1 identical over 8 bases. The CDR3 has 14 residues. Germline trimming cut 6 bases from V and 3 bases from J; bases unmatched to any gene: 7. Germline V CDR1 and CDR2: MRHNA, SNTAGT.

The chain recombines TRBV9 with TRBJ2-5, with D uncertain. Germline values: CDR1 SGDLS, CDR2 YYNGEE. The CDR3 runs 15 residues. Trimming left V 0 bases short and J 3 bases short, with 12 bases between. CDR3 nucleotides: TGTGCCAGCAGCGTAGGGAGCCGGCCTGAAGAGACCCAGTACTTC. Residues: CASSVGSRPEETQYF.

The genes are TRBV7-7 and TRBJ2-2; D is undetermined. Germline lookup yields CDR1 SSHAT and CDR2 FNYEAQ (reference sequence). CDR3 length: 14 residues. V lost 1 base and J lost 2, with 5 bases in between. In DNA, the CDR3 is TGTGCCAGCAGCTTAGACTACAACACCGGGGAGCTGTTTTTT. It translates to CASSLDYNTGELFF.

This clone was observed a few times. The chain recombines TRBV9 with TRBJ2-5, with 10 bases aligning to TRBD2. The CDR3 is 17 residues long. CDR1 is SGDLS and CDR2 is YYNGEE in the germline V gene. The trim removed 3 bases at V and 3 bases at J, leaving 11 bases unmatched. DNA of the CDR3: TGTGCCAGCAGCGCAGAAGGGCTAGCGGGGGTCGAAGAGACCCAGTACTTC. It encodes CASSAEGLAGVEETQYF.

J is TRBJ1-2 and V is TRBV7-6; TRBD1 matches 7 bases. CDR3 length: 15 residues. Germline CDR1 reads SGHVS; CDR2 reads FNYEAQ. V lost 2 bases and J lost 6; bases outside the gene matches: 9. CDR3 amino acids: CASSLSATGFNGYTF. The CDR3 DNA follows: TGTGCCAGCAGCTTATCTGCGACAGGGTTTAATGGCTACACCTTC.